Below, one T cell receptor (beta chain) is given with its context. Its specificity is not known. The data belong to a study of CD8 T cells in ankylosing spondylitis. Study-level findings and limits: Reported data indicate significant enrichment of disease-linked clones within matched ankylosing spondylitis synovial fluid. Ankylosing spondylitis blood appeared to carry a characteristic TCR beta motif of roughly 8 highly homologous variants. Earlier work had already found some motif variants in reactive arthritis synovial fluid and blood.

5'-RACE, quantitative and with molecular barcodes, yielded the TCR beta libraries. MiXCR, applied by TCRdb to the 5' RACE reads, yields one record per CDR3 protein. The data hold a few hundred thousand distinct CDR3 sequences, with roughly 18% observed a single time. The sequence derives from a male donor with ankylosing spondylitis or in good health (not recorded which). Input material: blood, either unsorted or a sorted T cell fraction (not recorded which).

This chain's CDR3 is CSVSRTELLAGGAYEQYF. The DNA of the CDR3 is TGCAGCGTTTCCCGGACAGAACTCCTAGCGGGAGGAGCCTACGAGCAGTACTTC. The V call is TRBV29-1, the J call TRBJ2-7, with 11 bases lining up with TRBD2. With 5 bases clipped from V and 2 bases from J, the junction kept 17 bases outside the gene matches. CDR1 and CDR2 from the germline V gene are SQVTM and ANQGSEA. The length of the CDR3 is 18 residues.